The rows below give T cell receptor beta chains drawn from one sample of a study of CD4 T cells in relation to SARS-CoV-2 and coronaviruses. Their target antigens are unknown. Some clones are missing from TCRdb's copy, which holds only in-frame ones; the method was immunoSEQ multiplex PCR. The sample records 26,000 or so clones, roughly four fifths being singletons. The source material was CD4+ T cells from PBMCs, cultured in vitro. These receptors were obtained from a human donor in good health. Both conserved end residues are part of each CDR3. A D gene is named only where the DNA matches it firmly. Rows give clone size only sometimes, using once, few, many, or a class for an expanded clone.

j_call d_call v_call clone_size cdr3_nt cdr3_aa
TRBJ1-5 TRBD1 TRBV28 NA TGTGCCAGCAGTTTAGGGACAGAACAACTTATGCCCCAGCATTTT CASSLGTEQLMPQHF
TRBJ1-6 NA TRBV19 NA TGTGCCAGTAGTATGGTGGGGGGGAATAATTCACCCCTCCACTTT CASSMVGGNNSPLHF
TRBJ1-1 NA TRBV6-1 once TGTGCCAGCAGTGAAGCTCTTCCGACAGGAGAGAACACTGAAGCTTTCTTT CASSEALPTGENTEAFF
TRBJ2-2 NA TRBV12-3/TRBV12-4 NA TGTGCCAGCAGGTTACTTTCGGACGGGGAGCTGTTTTTT CASRLLSDGELFF
TRBJ2-1 TRBD1 TRBV2 NA TGTGCCAGCCAAGAGACAGGGGGATACAATGAGCAGTTCTTC CASQETGGYNEQFF
TRBJ2-7 TRBD2 TRBV7-9 NA TGTGCCAGCAGCTTATCTGGAGCGGGAGGCGAGCAGTACTTC CASSLSGAGGEQYF
TRBJ2-3 TRBD1 TRBV7-6 NA TGTGCCAGCAGCCCAAGGGACAGGGACACAGATACGCAGTATTTT CASSPRDRDTDTQYF
TRBJ1-2 NA TRBV4-3 NA TGCGCCAGCAGCCAAACACCACCAGGGAGGTATGGCTACACCTTC CASSQTPPGRYGYTF
TRBJ2-5 NA TRBV5-1 NA TGCGCCAGCAGCTTGGGGCAGGGTGGTAGAGAGACCCAGTACTTC CASSLGQGGRETQYF
TRBJ1-2 TRBD1 TRBV4-1 NA TGCGCCAGCAGACAAACCGGGACAGCTCTTAACTATGGCTACACCTTC CASRQTGTALNYGYTF
TRBJ2-2 NA TRBV5-1 NA TGCGCCAGCAGCTTGATAGCGTCTACGAACACCGGGGAGCTGTTTTTT CASSLIASTNTGELFF
TRBJ2-7 TRBD2 TRBV2 NA TGTGCCAGCAGGACCCTGGGACTCCGGGACTACTCCTACGAGCAGTACTTC CASRTLGLRDYSYEQYF
TRBJ2-5 TRBD2 TRBV3-1/TRBV3-2 NA TGTGCCAGCAGCCTCATAGGAGCGGGGGGGCTTGGGGAGACCCAGTACTTC CASSLIGAGGLGETQYF
TRBJ2-3 NA TRBV7-6 NA TGTGCCAGCAGAGCCGGGACACAAAGCACAGATACGCAGTATTTT CASRAGTQSTDTQYF
TRBJ1-2 NA TRBV18 once TGTGCCAGCTCACGTGACAGTCTTAGCGGCTACACCTTC CASSRDSLSGYTF
TRBJ2-2 NA TRBV9 NA TGTGCCAGCAGCGTAGTACAAGGGGGCACCGGGGAGCTGTTTTTT CASSVVQGGTGELFF
TRBJ2-2 TRBD2 TRBV19 NA TGTGCCAGTAGCCCCGGGACTAGCGGCGGGGAGCTGTTTTTT CASSPGTSGGELFF
TRBJ1-2 NA TRBV11-2 once TGTGCCAGCAGCCTCACACAGGGAAACTATGGCTACACCTTC CASSLTQGNYGYTF
TRBJ2-5 NA TRBV12-3/TRBV12-4 NA TGTGCCAGCAGTGCAGCTGAGACCCAGTACTTC CASSAAETQYF
TRBJ2-6 NA TRBV27 few TGTGCCAGCAGTTTATCCTTGGTACTCGGCTCTGGGGCCAACGTCCTGACTTTC CASSLSLVLGSGANVLTF
TRBJ1-2 NA TRBV5-6 NA TGTGCCAGCAGCTTGCCGAACTATGGCTACACCTTC CASSLPNYGYTF
TRBJ2-1 TRBD1 TRBV4-1 few TGCGCCAGCAGCCTGACAGGGGTCAGTGAGCAGTTCTTC CASSLTGVSEQFF
TRBJ1-3 NA TRBV7-2 NA TGTGCCAGCAGCTTATCTTTTCCGTCGCGGATCTCTGGAAACACCATATATTTT CASSLSFPSRISGNTIYF
TRBJ2-2 TRBD1 TRBV5-4 NA TGTGCCAGCAGCCCGGGGACAGGGAGGGCCGGGGAGCTGTTTTTT CASSPGTGRAGELFF
TRBJ1-5 NA TRBV18 few TGTGCCAGCTCACCTCAGAGGGGGGCTGGGCAGCCCCAGCATTTT CASSPQRGAGQPQHF
TRBJ1-5 NA TRBV30 NA TGTGCCTGGAGTGTAGGCCGCGGAGAGAATCAGCCCCAGCATTTT CAWSVGRGENQPQHF
TRBJ1-1 NA TRBV5-1 NA TGCGCCAGCAGCTTGGACAGAGCGGCTGAAGCTTTCTTT CASSLDRAAEAFF
TRBJ2-5 TRBD2 TRBV3-1/TRBV3-2 NA TGTGCCAGCAGCCCCGGGATAGCGGGAGAAGAGACCCAGTACTTC CASSPGIAGEETQYF
TRBJ1-5 TRBD1 TRBV27 NA TGTGCCAGCAGACCGACAGGGGGGGTTACGCATTTT CASRPTGGVTHF
TRBJ1-2 TRBD1 TRBV5-1 NA TGCGCCAGCAGCCCAACCGGTACGGGACAGCTAAGATATGGCTACACCTTC CASSPTGTGQLRYGYTF
TRBJ1-1 NA TRBV9 NA TGTGCCAGCAGCGTATCTTCGTATAGCATGGCTTTCTTT CASSVSSYSMAFF
TRBJ2-4 TRBD2 TRBV7-2 NA TGTGCCAGCAGCATTAGCGGGGGGGCGGACATTCAGTACTTC CASSISGGADIQYF
TRBJ1-6 NA TRBV5-1 NA TGCGCCAGCAGCATCCGAGACTATAATTCACCCCTCCACTTT CASSIRDYNSPLHF
TRBJ1-2 NA TRBV10-3 NA TGTGCCATCACAGGTGGGGAGGGGGTGCACTATGGCTACACCTTC CAITGGEGVHYGYTF
TRBJ2-7 TRBD1 TRBV5-1 NA TGCGCCAGCAGCCTCGGACAGGGGAACTACGAGCAGTACTTC CASSLGQGNYEQYF
TRBJ2-5 NA TRBV2 NA TGTGCCAGCAGTGACGTCGGAGGAGAGACCCAGTACTTC CASSDVGGETQYF
TRBJ2-4 TRBD2 TRBV5-4 NA TGTGCCAGCAGCTCGGGACTAGCGGGGACGGGGAACATTCAGTACTTC CASSSGLAGTGNIQYF
TRBJ1-1 NA TRBV28 once TGTGCCAGCAGTTTCTCAGTCACTGAAGCTTTCTTT CASSFSVTEAFF
TRBJ2-5 TRBD2 TRBV28 NA TGTGCCTCAAAATGGGCGGGAGGAGAGGGGACCCAGTACTTC CASKWAGGEGTQYF
TRBJ2-7 NA TRBV2 few TGTGCCAGCAGGGGGGACCACTACTGGCAGTACTTC CASRGDHYWQYF
TRBJ1-3 NA TRBV7-8 NA TGTGCCAGCAGCTTAGTTCCAGGGCCTGGGGACACCATATATTTT CASSLVPGPGDTIYF
TRBJ2-7 TRBD2 TRBV7-2 NA TGTGCCAGCAGCTTAGTAGCGGGGTCGGGCGAGCAGTACTTC CASSLVAGSGEQYF
TRBJ1-3 NA TRBV4-2 NA TGTGCCAGCAGCCAAGATAGAAAAAACACCATATATTTT CASSQDRKNTIYF
TRBJ1-1 NA TRBV5-1 NA TGCGCCAGCAGCCGAGAAGGGTTAAGCAGTTTCGGCACTGAAGCTTTCTTT CASSREGLSSFGTEAFF
TRBJ2-1 TRBD1 TRBV5-1 NA TGCGCCAGCAGCGTCCCGGGACAGGGCGATGAGCAGTTCTTC CASSVPGQGDEQFF
TRBJ2-2 TRBD2 TRBV11-3 NA TGTGCCAGCAGCTTAGAGGTGGGACTAGCGGGAACCGGGGAGCTGTTTTTT CASSLEVGLAGTGELFF
TRBJ2-7 TRBD1 TRBV27 NA TGTGCCAGCAGTAGCCCACATACAGGGGTTGACGAGCAGTACTTC CASSSPHTGVDEQYF
TRBJ1-1 TRBD1 TRBV7-2 NA TGTGCCAGCAGCTTAGTGTGGCAGGGGGACACTGAAGCTTTCTTT CASSLVWQGDTEAFF